The rows below give T cell receptor beta chains drawn from one sample of a study of shared clonotypes between healthy human individuals. The repertoire was sequenced with immunoSEQ multiplex PCR; TCRdb's copy has only in-frame clones and lacks some. This table holds 1 million to 1.3 million clones, more than 75% found once. The sequenced sample consisted of memory CD4+ T cells from PBMCs. Receptor source: a man aged 18 to 35 in good health. Some clones in this sample may be carry-over from other donors' samples. CDR3s include the opening cysteine and the closing phenylalanine or tryptophan. The D gene is left open where the match is weak. Some rows mark clone size as missing; the rest say once, few, many or name a class of expanded clone.

clone_size: -; v_call: TRBV30; d_call: -; cdr3_length: 13; j_call: TRBJ1-5; cdr3_nt: TGTGCCTGGAGTGTACGGCCGAATCAGCCCCAGCATTTT; cdr3_aa: CAWSVRPNQPQHF
clone_size: few; v_call: TRBV18; d_call: -; cdr3_length: 12; j_call: TRBJ1-1; cdr3_nt: TGTGCCAGCTCACCACGGGACACTGAAGCTTTCTTT; cdr3_aa: CASSPRDTEAFF
clone_size: -; v_call: TRBV28; d_call: TRBD2; cdr3_length: 14; j_call: TRBJ2-7; cdr3_nt: TGTGCCAGCACGGGACTAGCGGGAGGGCTTTCGTCGTACTTC; cdr3_aa: CASTGLAGGLSSYF
clone_size: -; v_call: TRBV19; d_call: -; cdr3_length: 15; j_call: TRBJ1-1; cdr3_nt: TGTGCCAGTAGTATAGAGTGGGGAGGAAACACTGAAGCTTTCTTT; cdr3_aa: CASSIEWGGNTEAFF
clone_size: -; v_call: TRBV4-2; d_call: TRBD2; cdr3_length: 17; j_call: TRBJ2-1; cdr3_nt: TGTGCCAGCAGCCAAGGGAAAAGCGGGAAGGGTTTGAATGAGCAGTTCTTC; cdr3_aa: CASSQGKSGKGLNEQFF
clone_size: -; v_call: TRBV7-6; d_call: TRBD2; cdr3_length: 16; j_call: TRBJ2-1; cdr3_nt: TGTGCCAGCAGCTTAGTGGGCGGGAGTTCCTACAATGAGCAGTTCTTC; cdr3_aa: CASSLVGGSSYNEQFF
clone_size: -; v_call: TRBV7-3; d_call: -; cdr3_length: 15; j_call: TRBJ2-7; cdr3_nt: TGTGCCAGCAGCTTAACGGGTGGGGCTACGGGCGAGCAGTACTTC; cdr3_aa: CASSLTGGATGEQYF
clone_size: -; v_call: TRBV10-3; d_call: -; cdr3_length: 15; j_call: TRBJ1-1; cdr3_nt: TGTGCCATCAGGGGGCCGACAGATAAGAACACTGAAGCTTTCTTT; cdr3_aa: CAIRGPTDKNTEAFF
clone_size: -; v_call: TRBV2; d_call: -; cdr3_length: 15; j_call: TRBJ2-1; cdr3_nt: TGTGCCAGCAGTGTACTGGGGGGCTCCTACAATGAGCAGTTCTTC; cdr3_aa: CASSVLGGSYNEQFF
clone_size: -; v_call: TRBV2; d_call: TRBD2; cdr3_length: 12; j_call: TRBJ2-3; cdr3_nt: TGTGCCAGTCGGGAGGGCGCAGATACGCAGTATTTT; cdr3_aa: CASREGADTQYF
clone_size: -; v_call: TRBV30; d_call: -; cdr3_length: 15; j_call: TRBJ1-3; cdr3_nt: TGTGCCTGGGGACGATCGACACTCTCTGGAAACACCATATATTTT; cdr3_aa: CAWGRSTLSGNTIYF
clone_size: -; v_call: TRBV10-3; d_call: -; cdr3_length: 15; j_call: TRBJ2-5; cdr3_nt: TGTGCCATCAGTGAATACGACGGACAATTGGAGACCCAGTACTTC; cdr3_aa: CAISEYDGQLETQYF
clone_size: few; v_call: TRBV2; d_call: TRBD1; cdr3_length: 14; j_call: TRBJ2-2; cdr3_nt: TGTGCCAGTAGGGGACAGGGGAAAACCGGGGAGCTGTTTTTT; cdr3_aa: CASRGQGKTGELFF
clone_size: -; v_call: TRBV11-2; d_call: -; cdr3_length: 15; j_call: TRBJ2-1; cdr3_nt: TGTGCCAGCAGCTTAGGCTTGGGACGCTCGGATGAGCAGTTCTTC; cdr3_aa: CASSLGLGRSDEQFF
clone_size: -; v_call: TRBV5-1; d_call: -; cdr3_length: 13; j_call: TRBJ1-2; cdr3_nt: TGCGCCAGCAGCTTGGAAGGGCTCTATGGCTACACCTTC; cdr3_aa: CASSLEGLYGYTF
clone_size: -; v_call: TRBV13; d_call: TRBD1; cdr3_length: 14; j_call: TRBJ1-4; cdr3_nt: TGTGCCAGCAGCCCCGGGACAGCGGGTGAAAAACTGTTTTTT; cdr3_aa: CASSPGTAGEKLFF
clone_size: -; v_call: TRBV19; d_call: -; cdr3_length: 13; j_call: TRBJ2-3; cdr3_nt: TGTGCCAGTATGTTCAGGGGCGCAGATACGCAGTATTTT; cdr3_aa: CASMFRGADTQYF
clone_size: -; v_call: TRBV5-6; d_call: TRBD1; cdr3_length: 14; j_call: TRBJ2-7; cdr3_nt: TGTGCCAGCAACAAAGGACAGGGCTCCTACGAGCAGTACTTC; cdr3_aa: CASNKGQGSYEQYF
clone_size: many; v_call: TRBV9; d_call: -; cdr3_length: 16; j_call: TRBJ1-1; cdr3_nt: TGTGCCAGCAGTCCCGATGGACGGATGATGAACACTGAAGCTTTCTTT; cdr3_aa: CASSPDGRMMNTEAFF
clone_size: -; v_call: TRBV2; d_call: -; cdr3_length: 17; j_call: TRBJ2-3; cdr3_nt: TGTGCCAGCAGTGGCCGCGGAGGATATTGGAGCACAGATACGCAGTATTTT; cdr3_aa: CASSGRGGYWSTDTQYF
clone_size: -; v_call: TRBV28; d_call: TRBD2; cdr3_length: 15; j_call: TRBJ2-2; cdr3_nt: TGTGCCAGCAGTTTTGCGGGAGGGGGGACCGGGGAGCTGTTTTTT; cdr3_aa: CASSFAGGGTGELFF
clone_size: -; v_call: TRBV28; d_call: TRBD1; cdr3_length: 12; j_call: TRBJ1-1; cdr3_nt: TGTGCCAGCAGGGAGACAGGGACCGAAGCTTTCTTT; cdr3_aa: CASRETGTEAFF
clone_size: -; v_call: TRBV19; d_call: -; cdr3_length: 17; j_call: TRBJ1-1; cdr3_nt: TGTGCCAGTAGTATAGATGGACAAACCCGTCGCAACACTGAAGCTTTCTTT; cdr3_aa: CASSIDGQTRRNTEAFF
clone_size: -; v_call: TRBV20-1; d_call: -; cdr3_length: 10; j_call: TRBJ1-1; cdr3_nt: TGCAGTGCCAGAATGGCTGAAGCTTTCTTT; cdr3_aa: CSARMAEAFF
clone_size: -; v_call: TRBV7-9; d_call: TRBD1; cdr3_length: 16; j_call: TRBJ2-7; cdr3_nt: TGTGCCAGCAGATTAACAGGGGGACCATCCCTGGGGGAGCAGTACTTC; cdr3_aa: CASRLTGGPSLGEQYF
clone_size: -; v_call: TRBV5-1; d_call: TRBD2; cdr3_length: 15; j_call: TRBJ2-1; cdr3_nt: TGCGCCAGCAGCTTCCAGGTAGCGGGGGACAATGAGCAGTTCTTC; cdr3_aa: CASSFQVAGDNEQFF
clone_size: -; v_call: TRBV27; d_call: -; cdr3_length: 12; j_call: TRBJ2-1; cdr3_nt: TGTGCCACCCGGTGGTGGGGTAATGAGCAGTTCTTC; cdr3_aa: CATRWWGNEQFF
clone_size: -; v_call: TRBV30; d_call: -; cdr3_length: 12; j_call: TRBJ1-1; cdr3_nt: TGTGCCTGGAGTCTTGACAGGTTCTTGGCTTTCTTT; cdr3_aa: CAWSLDRFLAFF
clone_size: -; v_call: TRBV5-1; d_call: -; cdr3_length: 13; j_call: TRBJ1-1; cdr3_nt: TGCGCCAGCAGCTTGGTTGCAAACTCTGAAGCTTTCTTT; cdr3_aa: CASSLVANSEAFF
clone_size: -; v_call: TRBV6-5; d_call: -; cdr3_length: 11; j_call: TRBJ1-5; cdr3_nt: TGTGCCAGCAGTGACGCTCAGCCCCAGCATTTT; cdr3_aa: CASSDAQPQHF
clone_size: few; v_call: TRBV7-9; d_call: TRBD1; cdr3_length: 13; j_call: TRBJ2-1; cdr3_nt: TGTGCCAGCAGAACAGGACAGGGGTATGAGCAGTTCTTC; cdr3_aa: CASRTGQGYEQFF
clone_size: -; v_call: TRBV6-1; d_call: -; cdr3_length: 13; j_call: TRBJ1-1; cdr3_nt: TGTGCCAGCAGTTCCGGGTTTGGTACTGAAGCTTTCTTT; cdr3_aa: CASSSGFGTEAFF
clone_size: -; v_call: TRBV7-9; d_call: -; cdr3_length: 14; j_call: TRBJ1-3; cdr3_nt: TGTGCCAGCAGCACTACAGGGTTTGGAAACACCATATATTTT; cdr3_aa: CASSTTGFGNTIYF
clone_size: -; v_call: TRBV30; d_call: -; cdr3_length: 13; j_call: TRBJ1-1; cdr3_nt: TGTGCCTGGGCTTGGGGGATGAACACTGAAGCTTTCTTT; cdr3_aa: CAWAWGMNTEAFF